Listed below are T cell receptor beta chains from one sample, sequenced in a study of T cells in localized non-small cell lung cancer. This table comes from immunoSEQ multiplex PCR, and its TCRdb copy is limited to in-frame clones, with some not included. The sample includes over 5,000 clones, approximately 60% seen only once; the top ten take 3.8%. Sequenced material: lymph node tissue, taken before any cancer treatment. The receptors were gathered from an older male donor with stage I squamous cell lung carcinoma. Both conserved end residues are part of each CDR3. Fields, in order: CDR3 protein, CDR3 DNA, D gene, clone size, V gene, CDR3 length, J gene. The D gene is left open where the match is weak. Expanded clones are given a class, and other clones once, few, many or no size at all.

CAWRGMETQYF	TGTGCCTGGAGGGGAATGGAGACCCAGTACTTC	.	.	TRBV30	11	TRBJ2-5
CASRTEGSYTF	TGTGCCAGTAGAACAGAGGGAAGCTACACCTTC	.	.	TRBV19	11	TRBJ1-2
CASNRRGSSYEQYF	TGTGCCAGCAACCGACGCGGCAGTTCCTACGAGCAGTACTTC	.	.	TRBV6-8	14	TRBJ2-7
CASSQCQGDIQYF	TGCGCCAGCAGTCAATGCCAGGGAGACATTCAGTACTTC	.	.	TRBV23-1	13	TRBJ2-4
CVSREWGLKLFF	TGTGTCAGCAGAGAATGGGGCCTTAAACTGTTTTTT	.	.	TRBV6-8	12	TRBJ1-4
CASGGEATEAFF	TGTGCCAGTGGAGGGGAGGCCACTGAAGCTTTCTTT	.	few	TRBV19	12	TRBJ1-1
CASSQQKETQYF	TGTGCCAGTAGCCAGCAGAAAGAGACCCAGTACTTC	.	.	TRBV19	12	TRBJ2-5
CASRFFGRERGGYTF	TGCGCCAGCCGATTTTTCGGGAGGGAAAGAGGGGGCTACACCTTC	.	.	TRBV23-1	15	TRBJ1-2
CAWTINRGHEQYF	TGTGCCTGGACCATCAACAGGGGGCACGAGCAGTACTTC	TRBD1	.	TRBV30	13	TRBJ2-7
CASSPGPGNTIYF	TGTGCCAGCTCACCGGGGCCTGGAAACACCATATATTTT	.	few	TRBV18	13	TRBJ1-3
CASSLPTENTGELFF	TGTGCCAGCAGTCTACCGACAGAGAACACCGGGGAGCTATTTTTT	.	.	TRBV28	15	TRBJ2-2
CASTPWTSGDTQYF	TGCGCCAGCACGCCATGGACTAGCGGAGATACGCAGTATTTT	TRBD2	.	TRBV5-1	14	TRBJ2-3
CASSLILPSGSYEQYF	TGTGCCAGCAGCTTAATACTGCCTAGCGGGAGCTACGAGCAGTACTTC	TRBD2	.	TRBV9	16	TRBJ2-7
CASSSLGLAGGRRYF	TGTGCCAGCAGTTCGTTGGGACTAGCGGGAGGAAGGCGGTACTTC	TRBD2	.	TRBV28	15	TRBJ2-7
CASSPLQGTTEAFF	TGTGCCAGCAGCCCTCTACAGGGGACCACTGAAGCTTTCTTT	TRBD1	few	TRBV11-3	14	TRBJ1-1